The clone carrying this T cell receptor (beta chain) was counted ten times or more. Between the trimmed V and J ends, which lost 3 bases and 2 bases, there was a span of 14 bases. This CDR3 contains 15 residues. The data stem from a study of Graves' ophthalmopathy and Graves' hyperthyroidism. Study overall: Peripheral blood samples were taken at initial diagnosis, before any treatment.

The authors amplified TCR beta CDR3 regions, and they did so from RNA transcripts for repertoire sequencing. The workflow started with a first-round RT-PCR run with HTBI primers and then moved on to a second-round multiplex PCR. MiXCR, run by TCRdb on the multiplex PCR reads, gives a single entry per CDR3 protein. The sample lists 300,000 to 400,000 distinct CDR3 sequences, around a sixth occurring once. The V and J genes are TRBV12-3 or TRBV12-4 and TRBJ2-7; D remains unclear. Sequencing was performed on peripheral blood. The clonotype was recovered from an adult man with Graves' ophthalmopathy. The CDR3 loop is CASSFYLGSAYEQYF. The CDR3 nucleotides are TGTGCCAGCAGTTTCTATCTGGGCTCCGCCTACGAGCAGTACTTC.